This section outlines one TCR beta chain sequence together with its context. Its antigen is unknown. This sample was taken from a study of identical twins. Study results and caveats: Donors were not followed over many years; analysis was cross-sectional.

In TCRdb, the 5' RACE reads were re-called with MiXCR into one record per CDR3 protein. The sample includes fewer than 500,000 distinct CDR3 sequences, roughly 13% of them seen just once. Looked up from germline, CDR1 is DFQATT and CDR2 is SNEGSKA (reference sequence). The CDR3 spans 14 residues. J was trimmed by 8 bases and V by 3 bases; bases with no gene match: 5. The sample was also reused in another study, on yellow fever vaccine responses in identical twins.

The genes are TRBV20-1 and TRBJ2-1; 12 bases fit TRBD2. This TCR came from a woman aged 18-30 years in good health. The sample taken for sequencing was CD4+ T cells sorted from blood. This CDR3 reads CSARVTSGRHEQFF. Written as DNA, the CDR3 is TGCAGTGCTAGGGTAACTAGCGGGAGGCATGAGCAGTTCTTC.